This T cell receptor (beta chain) came from a study of blood T cell repertoires in COVID-19. On the study more broadly: Whether acute or convalescent, the COVID-19 samples came from the United States, Italy and Spain.

Cohort 3 donors were reported recovered after two negative PCRs, clearance, or symptom resolution. V lost 4 bases to trimming and J lost 6 bases; unmatched junction nucleotides: 6. The CDR3 loop spans 15 amino acids. Germline loops: CDR1 SGDLS, CDR2 YYNGEE. The assay was immunoSEQ multiplex PCR, and TCRdb's table has in-frame clones only and misses some. The sample holds about 340,000 clones, more than 85% seen once. Sequencing was performed on PBMCs or T cells enriched from blood (not recorded which). The chain recombines TRBV9 with TRBJ2-2, with 10 nucleotides matching TRBD1. The TCR was taken from a woman under 40 who had recovered from COVID-19. The CDR3 spells CASSLPGQGPGELFF. As DNA, the CDR3 is TGTGCCAGCAGCCTCCCGGGACAGGGGCCCGGGGAGCTGTTTTTT.